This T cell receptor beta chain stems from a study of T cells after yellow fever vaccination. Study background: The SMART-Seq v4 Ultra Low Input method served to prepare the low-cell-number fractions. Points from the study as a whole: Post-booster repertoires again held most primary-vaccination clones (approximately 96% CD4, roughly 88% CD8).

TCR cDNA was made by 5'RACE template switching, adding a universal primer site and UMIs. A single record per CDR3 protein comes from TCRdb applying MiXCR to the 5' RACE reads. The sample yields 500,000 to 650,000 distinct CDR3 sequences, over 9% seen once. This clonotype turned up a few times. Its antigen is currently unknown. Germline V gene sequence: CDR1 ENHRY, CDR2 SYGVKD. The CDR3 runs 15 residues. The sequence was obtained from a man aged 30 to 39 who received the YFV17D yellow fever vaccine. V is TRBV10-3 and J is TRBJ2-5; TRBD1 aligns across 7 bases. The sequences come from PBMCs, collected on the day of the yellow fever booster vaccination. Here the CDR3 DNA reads TGTGGCACGTCAGGGGGACAGACGACCCAAGAGACCCAGTACTTC. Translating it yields CGTSGGQTTQETQYF.